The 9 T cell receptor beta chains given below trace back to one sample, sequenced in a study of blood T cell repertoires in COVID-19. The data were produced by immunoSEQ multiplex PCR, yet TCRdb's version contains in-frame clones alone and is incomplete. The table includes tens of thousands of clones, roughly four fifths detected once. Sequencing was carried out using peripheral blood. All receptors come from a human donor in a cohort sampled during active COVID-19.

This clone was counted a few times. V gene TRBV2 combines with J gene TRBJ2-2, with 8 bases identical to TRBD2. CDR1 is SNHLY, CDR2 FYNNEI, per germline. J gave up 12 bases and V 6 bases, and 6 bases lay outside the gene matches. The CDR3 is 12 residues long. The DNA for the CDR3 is TGTGCCAGCAGGGATGGGACTAGAAAGCTGTTTTTT. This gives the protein CASRDGTRKLFF.

CDR3 sequence reads: CASSLKDRPYSSDTGELFF. The CDR3 DNA reads as TGCGCCAGCAGCTTGAAGGACAGGCCCTATTCCTCGGACACCGGGGAGCTGTTTTTT. V usage is TRBV5-1 and J usage is TRBJ2-2; 7 nucleotides match TRBD1. V was pared by 1 base and J by 3 bases, with 15 bases of the junction left unmatched. The CDR3 loop spans 19 amino acids. Germline V gene data show CDR1 as SGHRS and CDR2 as YFSETQ.

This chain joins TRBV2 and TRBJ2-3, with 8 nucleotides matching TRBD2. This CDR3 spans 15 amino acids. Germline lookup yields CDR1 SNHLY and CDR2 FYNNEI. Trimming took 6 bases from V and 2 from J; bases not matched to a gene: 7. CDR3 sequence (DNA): TGTGCCAGCAGACCCGGGACTAGAATCACAGATACGCAGTATTTT. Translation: CASRPGTRITDTQYF.

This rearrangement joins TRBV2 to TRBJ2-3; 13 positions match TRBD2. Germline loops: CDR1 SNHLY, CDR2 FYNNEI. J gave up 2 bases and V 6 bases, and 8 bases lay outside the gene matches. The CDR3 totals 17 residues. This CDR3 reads CASSRWTSGGNTDTQYF. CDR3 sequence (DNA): TGTGCCAGCAGCCGGTGGACTAGCGGGGGAAACACAGATACGCAGTATTTT. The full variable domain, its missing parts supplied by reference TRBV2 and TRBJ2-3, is EPEVTQTPSHQVTQMGQEVILRCVPISNHLYFYWYRQILGQKVEFLVSFYNNEISEKSEIFDDQFSVERPDGSNFTLKIRSTKLEDSAMYFCASSRWTSGGNTDTQYFGPGTRLTVL.

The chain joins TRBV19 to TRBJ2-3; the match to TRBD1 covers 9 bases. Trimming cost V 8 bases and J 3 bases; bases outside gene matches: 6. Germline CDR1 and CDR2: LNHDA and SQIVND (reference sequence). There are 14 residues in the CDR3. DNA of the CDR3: TGTGCCAGTCAACAGGGGGCGAGGACAGATACGCAGTATTTT. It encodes CASQQGARTDTQYF.

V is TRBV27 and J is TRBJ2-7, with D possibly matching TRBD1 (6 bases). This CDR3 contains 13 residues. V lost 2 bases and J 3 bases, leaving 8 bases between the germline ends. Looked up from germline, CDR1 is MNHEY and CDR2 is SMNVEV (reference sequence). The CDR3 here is CASSLGTIYEQYF. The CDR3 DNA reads TGTGCCAGCAGTTTAGGGACAATCTACGAGCAGTACTTC.

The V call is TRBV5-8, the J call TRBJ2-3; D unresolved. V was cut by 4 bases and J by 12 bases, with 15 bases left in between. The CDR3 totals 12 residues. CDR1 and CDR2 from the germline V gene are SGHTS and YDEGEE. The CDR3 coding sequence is TGTGCCAGCAGCGTTGAAATGACTTCTCAGTATTTT. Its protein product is CASSVEMTSQYF.

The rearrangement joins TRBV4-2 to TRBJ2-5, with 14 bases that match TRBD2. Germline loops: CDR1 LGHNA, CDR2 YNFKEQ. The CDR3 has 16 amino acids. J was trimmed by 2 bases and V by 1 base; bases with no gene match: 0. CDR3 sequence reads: CASSQGLAGGQETQYF. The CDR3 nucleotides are TGTGCCAGCAGCCAAGGACTAGCGGGGGGGCAAGAGACCCAGTACTTC.

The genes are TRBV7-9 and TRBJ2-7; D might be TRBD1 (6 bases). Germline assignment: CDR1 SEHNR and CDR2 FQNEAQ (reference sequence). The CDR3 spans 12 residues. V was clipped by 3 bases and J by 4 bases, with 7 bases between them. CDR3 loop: CASSFQGYEQYF. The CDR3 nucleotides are TGTGCCAGCAGCTTCCAGGGGTACGAGCAGTACTTC.